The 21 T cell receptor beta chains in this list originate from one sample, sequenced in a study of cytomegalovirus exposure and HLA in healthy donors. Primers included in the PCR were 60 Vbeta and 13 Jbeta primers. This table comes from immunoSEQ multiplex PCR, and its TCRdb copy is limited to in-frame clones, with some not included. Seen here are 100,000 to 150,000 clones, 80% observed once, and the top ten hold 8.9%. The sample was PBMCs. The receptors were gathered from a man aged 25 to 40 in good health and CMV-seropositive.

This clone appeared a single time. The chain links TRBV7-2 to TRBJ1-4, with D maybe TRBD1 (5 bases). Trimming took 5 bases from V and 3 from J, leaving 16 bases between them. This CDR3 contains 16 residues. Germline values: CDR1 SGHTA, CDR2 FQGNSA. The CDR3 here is CASSAVFREANEKLFF. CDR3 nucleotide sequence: TGTGCCAGCAGCGCGGTGTTCAGGGAGGCTAATGAAAAACTGTTTTTT.

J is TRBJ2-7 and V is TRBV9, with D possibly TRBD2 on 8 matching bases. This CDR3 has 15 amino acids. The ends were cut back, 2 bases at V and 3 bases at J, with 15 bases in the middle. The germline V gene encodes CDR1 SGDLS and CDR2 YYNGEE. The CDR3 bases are TGTGCCAGCAGCGTTAGCGGGACAGCAATCTACGAGCAGTACTTC. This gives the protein CASSVSGTAIYEQYF. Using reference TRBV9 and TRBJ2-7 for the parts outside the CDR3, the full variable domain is DSGVTQTPKHLITATGQRVTLRCSPRSGDLSVYWYQQSLDQGLQFLIQYYNGEERAKGNILERFSAQQFPDLHSELNLSSLELGDSALYFCASSVSGTAIYEQYFGPGTRLTVT.

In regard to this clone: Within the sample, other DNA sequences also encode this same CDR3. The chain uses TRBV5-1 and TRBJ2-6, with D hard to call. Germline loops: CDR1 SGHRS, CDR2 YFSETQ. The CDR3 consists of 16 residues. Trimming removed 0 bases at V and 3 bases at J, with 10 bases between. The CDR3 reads CASSLGGVGGANVLTF. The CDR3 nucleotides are TGCGCCAGCAGCTTGGGAGGTGTGGGTGGGGCCAACGTCCTGACTTTC.

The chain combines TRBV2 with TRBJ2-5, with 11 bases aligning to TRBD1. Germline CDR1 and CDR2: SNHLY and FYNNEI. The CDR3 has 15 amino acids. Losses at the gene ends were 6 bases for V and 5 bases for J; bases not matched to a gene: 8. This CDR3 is CASRVGQGAWETQYF. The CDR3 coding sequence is TGTGCCAGCAGGGTAGGACAGGGGGCGTGGGAGACCCAGTACTTC.

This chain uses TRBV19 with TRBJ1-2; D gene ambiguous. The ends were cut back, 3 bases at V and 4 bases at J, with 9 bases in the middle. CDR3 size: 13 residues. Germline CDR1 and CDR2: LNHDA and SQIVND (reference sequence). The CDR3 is CASSIEQFYGYTF. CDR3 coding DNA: TGTGCCAGTAGTATTGAACAGTTCTATGGCTACACCTTC. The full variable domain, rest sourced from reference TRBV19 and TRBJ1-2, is DGGITQSPKYLFRKEGQNVTLSCEQNLNHDAMYWYRQDPGQGLRLIYYSQIVNDFQKGDIAEGYSVSREKKESFPLTVTSAQKNPTAFYLCASSIEQFYGYTFGSGTRLTVV.

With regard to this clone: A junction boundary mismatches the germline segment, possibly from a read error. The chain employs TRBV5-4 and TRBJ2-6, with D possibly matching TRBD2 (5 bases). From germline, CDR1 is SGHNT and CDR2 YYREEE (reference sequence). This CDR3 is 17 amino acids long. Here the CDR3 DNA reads TGTGCCAGCAGTTTGGACGGACCTTCGGGGGGGGCCAACGTCCTGACTTTC. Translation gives CASSLDGPSGGANVLTF.

Written as DNA, the CDR3 is TGTGCCAGCAGCTTGCCAGGACAGGTAGCCAAAAACATTCAGTACTTC. Amino acid sequence: CASSLPGQVAKNIQYF. The chain couples TRBV13 to TRBJ2-4; 7 bases are a match to TRBD1. Germline V gives CDR1 PRHDT, CDR2 FYEKMQ (reference sequence). J was trimmed by 0 bases and V by 3 bases; bases with no gene match: 5. The CDR3 is made up of 16 amino acids.

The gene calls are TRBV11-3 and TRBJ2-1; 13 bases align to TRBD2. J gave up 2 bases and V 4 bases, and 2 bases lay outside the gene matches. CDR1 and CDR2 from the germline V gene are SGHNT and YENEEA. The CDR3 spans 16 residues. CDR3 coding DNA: TGTGCCAGCAGCTCTGGACTAGCGGGGGCCTACAATGAGCAGTTCTTC. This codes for CASSSGLAGAYNEQFF.

The CDR3 sequence: CASSQGAEDEQYF. The CDR3, as DNA: TGTGCCAGCAGCCAAGGAGCCGAAGACGAGCAGTACTTC. The chain links TRBV2 to TRBJ2-7; no clear D. The CDR3 consists of 13 residues. CDR1 is SNHLY, CDR2 FYNNEI, per germline. V was clipped by 6 bases and J by 5 bases, with 14 bases between them. Combining the CDR3 with reference TRBV2 and TRBJ2-7 gives the whole variable domain EPEVTQTPSHQVTQMGQEVILRCVPISNHLYFYWYRQILGQKVEFLVSFYNNEISEKSEIFDDQFSVERPDGSNFTLKIRSTKLEDSAMYFCASSQGAEDEQYFGPGTRLTVT.

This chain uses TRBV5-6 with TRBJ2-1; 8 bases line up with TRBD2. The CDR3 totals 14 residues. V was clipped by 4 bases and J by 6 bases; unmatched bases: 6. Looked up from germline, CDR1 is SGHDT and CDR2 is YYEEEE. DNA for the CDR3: TGTGCCAGCAGCGTACCGGGACTAGTCAATGAGCAGTTCTTC. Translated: CASSVPGLVNEQFF.

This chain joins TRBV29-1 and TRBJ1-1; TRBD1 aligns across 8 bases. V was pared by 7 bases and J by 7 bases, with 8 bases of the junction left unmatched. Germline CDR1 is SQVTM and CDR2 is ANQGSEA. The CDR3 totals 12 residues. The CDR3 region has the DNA TGCAGCGCCCTTGGGGACAGGCTTGAAGCTTTCTTT. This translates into CSALGDRLEAFF. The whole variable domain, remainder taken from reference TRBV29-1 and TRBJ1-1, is SAVISQKPSRDICQRGTSLTIQCQVDSQVTMMFWYRQQPGQSLTLIATANQGSEATYESGFVIDKFPISRPNLTFSTLTVSNMSPEDSSIYLCSALGDRLEAFFGQGTRLTVV.

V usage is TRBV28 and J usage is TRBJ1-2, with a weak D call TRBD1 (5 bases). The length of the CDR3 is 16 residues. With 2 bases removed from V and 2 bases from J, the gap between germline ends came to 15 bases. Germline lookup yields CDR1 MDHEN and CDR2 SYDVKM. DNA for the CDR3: TGTGCCAGCAGTTTAAGAGGTCCGGCAGGGAACTATGGCTACACCTTC. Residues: CASSLRGPAGNYGYTF.

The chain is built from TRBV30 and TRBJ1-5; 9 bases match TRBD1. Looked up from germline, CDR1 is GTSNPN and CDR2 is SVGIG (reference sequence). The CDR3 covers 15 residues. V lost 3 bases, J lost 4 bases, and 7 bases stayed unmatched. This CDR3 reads CAWSIGTGTNQPQHF. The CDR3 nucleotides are TGTGCCTGGAGCATCGGGACAGGGACTAATCAGCCCCAGCATTTT. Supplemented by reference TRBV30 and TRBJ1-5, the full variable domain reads SQTIHQWPATLVQPVGSPLSLECTVEGTSNPNLYWYRQAAGRGLQLLFYSVGIGQISSEVPQNLSASRPQDRQFILSSKKLLLSDSGFYLCAWSIGTGTNQPQHFGDGTRLSIL.

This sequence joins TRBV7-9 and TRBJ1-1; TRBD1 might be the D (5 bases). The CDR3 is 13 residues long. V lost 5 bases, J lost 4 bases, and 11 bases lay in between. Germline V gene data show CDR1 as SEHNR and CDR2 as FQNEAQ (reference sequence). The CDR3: CASSQLGGTEAFF. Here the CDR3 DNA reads TGTGCCAGCAGCCAGTTGGGGGGCACTGAAGCTTTCTTT.

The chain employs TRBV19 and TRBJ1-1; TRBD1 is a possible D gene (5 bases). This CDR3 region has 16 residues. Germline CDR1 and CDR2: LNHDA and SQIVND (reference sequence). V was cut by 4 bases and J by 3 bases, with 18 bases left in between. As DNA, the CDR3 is TGTGCCAGTAGTACCGCCACAGGAGCCGACGACACTGAAGCTTTCTTT. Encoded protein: CASSTATGADDTEAFF.

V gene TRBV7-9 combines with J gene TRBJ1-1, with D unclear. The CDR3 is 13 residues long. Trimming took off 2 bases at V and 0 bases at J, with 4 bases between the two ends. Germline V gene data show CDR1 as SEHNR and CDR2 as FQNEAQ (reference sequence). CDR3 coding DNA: TGTGCCAGCAGCTTACAGATGAACACTGAAGCTTTCTTT. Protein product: CASSLQMNTEAFF.

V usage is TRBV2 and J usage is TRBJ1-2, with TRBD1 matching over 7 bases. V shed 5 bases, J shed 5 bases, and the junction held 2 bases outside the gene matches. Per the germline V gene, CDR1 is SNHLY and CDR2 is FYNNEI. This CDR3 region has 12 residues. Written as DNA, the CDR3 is TGTGCCAGCAGTCCAGGGGGTTATGGCTACACCTTC. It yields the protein CASSPGGYGYTF.

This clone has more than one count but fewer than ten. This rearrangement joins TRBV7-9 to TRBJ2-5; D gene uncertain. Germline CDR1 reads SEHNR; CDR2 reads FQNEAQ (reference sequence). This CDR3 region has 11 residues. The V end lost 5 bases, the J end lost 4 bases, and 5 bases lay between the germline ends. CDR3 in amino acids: CASSPIETQYF. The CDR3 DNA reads TGTGCCAGCAGCCCCATAGAGACCCAGTACTTC.

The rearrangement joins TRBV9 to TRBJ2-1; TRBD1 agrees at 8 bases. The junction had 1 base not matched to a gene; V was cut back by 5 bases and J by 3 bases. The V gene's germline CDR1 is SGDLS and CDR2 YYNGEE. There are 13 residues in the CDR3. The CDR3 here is CASSTGGYNEQFF. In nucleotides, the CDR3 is TGTGCCAGCAGTACAGGGGGCTACAATGAGCAGTTCTTC.

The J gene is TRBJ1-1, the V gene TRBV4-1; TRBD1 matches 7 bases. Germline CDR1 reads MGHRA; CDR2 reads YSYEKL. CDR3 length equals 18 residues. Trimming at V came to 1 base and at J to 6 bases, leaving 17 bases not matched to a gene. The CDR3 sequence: CASSQANGRGQREAEAFF. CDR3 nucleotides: TGCGCCAGCAGCCAAGCTAACGGACGGGGACAGCGGGAGGCTGAAGCTTTCTTT.

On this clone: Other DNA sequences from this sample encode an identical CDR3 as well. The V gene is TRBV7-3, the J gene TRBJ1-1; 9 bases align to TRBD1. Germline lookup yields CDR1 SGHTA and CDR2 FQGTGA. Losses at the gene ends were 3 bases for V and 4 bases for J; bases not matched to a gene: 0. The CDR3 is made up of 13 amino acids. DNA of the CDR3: TGTGCCAGCAGCTTGACAGGGGGCACTGAAGCTTTCTTT. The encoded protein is CASSLTGGTEAFF.